The 30 T cell receptor beta chains below come from one sample, sequenced in a study of CD8+CD57+ T cells in acquired aplastic anemia. Patients included in sequencing had previously demonstrated CD8+CD57+ cell expansion by flow cytometry. Profiling that covered TCR beta VDJ and CDR3 relied on genomic DNA as its template. TCRdb re-called the reads through MiXCR, storing one row per CDR3 protein. The sample holds 180,000 or so distinct CDR3 sequences, around 48% seen once. The sample consisted of sorted CD4+, CD8+, or CD8+CD57+ T cells (not recorded which) from PBMCs. The receptors come from a human donor with aplastic anemia.

The V call is TRBV29-1, the J call TRBJ1-1; D remains ambiguous. V lost 0 bases and J lost 11, with 22 bases in between. Germline assignment: CDR1 SQVTM and CDR2 ANQGSEA. CDR3 length: 15 residues. For the CDR3, the DNA is TGCAGCGTTGAAGATATTACTAGCGGGTCCCAGGAGGCTTTCTTT. It yields the protein CSVEDITSGSQEAFF.

The table lists this clonotype with a few counts. The chain carries TRBV2 and TRBJ2-1; tentatively, D is TRBD2 (5 bases). Germline CDR1 SNHLY, CDR2 FYNNEI. Trimming took off 6 bases at V and 0 bases at J, with 15 bases between the two ends. The CDR3 totals 16 residues. The chain's CDR3 is CASSPIASSSYNEQFF. CDR3 DNA sequence: TGTGCCAGCAGCCCCATAGCTAGCAGCTCCTACAATGAGCAGTTCTTC.

This clonotype was recorded at least ten times. CDR3 loop: CASNQLIQGNYGYTF. The CDR3 DNA follows: TGTGCCAGCAACCAATTAATACAGGGGAACTATGGCTACACCTTC. The rearrangement joins TRBV5-6 to TRBJ1-2; 7 bases align to TRBD1. Germline V CDR1 and CDR2: SGHDT, YYEEEE. The J segment lost 2 bases and the V segment lost 6 bases, leaving 10 bases of the junction unmatched. The CDR3 sequence is 15 residues long.

This clonotype was detected many times. V gene TRBV7-2 combines with J gene TRBJ2-7, with D tentatively TRBD1 (5 bases). With 5 bases removed from V and 2 bases from J, the gap between germline ends came to 16 bases. The length of the CDR3 is 15 residues. CDR1 is SGHTA and CDR2 is FQGNSA in the germline V gene. CDR3 coding DNA: TGTGCCAGCAGCCGATCTCGACAGTCCACCTACGAGCAGTACTTC. Amino acid sequence: CASSRSRQSTYEQYF.

Worth noting for this clonotype: A much bigger clone sits one base away, suggesting this may be a read error. The gene calls are TRBV5-6 and TRBJ2-2; TRBD1 matches at 10 bases. V dropped 3 bases and J dropped 1; count of bases not matched to a gene: 0. Germline assignment: CDR1 SGHDT and CDR2 YYEEEE. This CDR3 is 15 amino acids long. CDR3 sequence (DNA): TGTGCCAGCAGCTGGGACAGGGGGAACACCGGGGAGCTGTTTTTT. Its protein is CASSWDRGNTGELFF.

This sequence joins TRBV7-9 and TRBJ2-7; 9 nucleotides match TRBD2. This CDR3 comprises 14 residues. Germline trimming cut 5 bases from V and 4 bases from J; bases unmatched to any gene: 6. CDR1 and CDR2 (germline): SEHNR, FQNEAQ (reference sequence). CDR3: CASSPGTSTYEQYF. The CDR3 region has the DNA TGTGCCAGCAGCCCCGGGACTAGCACGTACGAGCAGTACTTC.

This rearrangement joins TRBV24-1 to TRBJ1-1; D perhaps matches TRBD1 (6 bases). The CDR3 spans 13 residues. Germline V gene sequence: CDR1 KGHDR, CDR2 SFDVKD. V lost 1 base, J lost 7 bases, and 9 bases lay in between. CDR3 DNA sequence: TGTGCCACCAGTGATTTTAGGGGGAATGAAGCTTTCTTT. Its protein product is CATSDFRGNEAFF.

This rearrangement joins TRBV7-9 to TRBJ1-2; no clear D. Germline CDR1 is SEHNR and CDR2 is FQNEAQ (reference sequence). V gave up 3 bases and J gave up 0 bases, with 5 bases separating them. The CDR3 runs to 13 residues. The CDR3 DNA sequence: TGTGCCAGCAGCTTGCAGACTAACTATGGCTACACCTTC. Protein: CASSLQTNYGYTF.

The genes are TRBV11-2 and TRBJ1-6; the D gene is possibly TRBD1 (5 bases). V was cut by 5 bases and J by 6 bases, with 20 bases left in between. This CDR3 spans 17 amino acids. The germline V gene encodes CDR1 SGHAT and CDR2 FQNNGV. DNA of the CDR3: TGTGCCAGCAGCAAGAGACAAGGGGCAGGGACTAATTCACCCCTCCACTTT. Amino acids: CASSKRQGAGTNSPLHF.

The chain carries TRBV12-3 or TRBV12-4 and TRBJ2-1, with 8 bases identical to TRBD2. With V trimmed by 5 bases and J by 0 bases, 3 bases remained unmatched. The CDR3 runs to 15 residues. The CDR3 DNA is TGTGCCAGCAGTCAAAGCGGGAGCTCCTACAATGAGCAGTTCTTC. This translates into CASSQSGSSYNEQFF.

This clonotype was observed many times. The chain employs TRBV5-1 and TRBJ2-5; either TRBD1 or TRBD2 may fit D (7 bases each). The CDR3 is 15 amino acids. Germline values: CDR1 SGHRS, CDR2 YFSETQ. The V end lost 1 base, the J end lost 4 bases, and 14 bases lay between the germline ends. The CDR3 DNA reads as TGCGCCAGCAGCTTGACAGGGGAGGGCCCAGAGACCCAGTACTTC. The encoded protein is CASSLTGEGPETQYF.

A note on this clonotype: This may be a read error, as it is one base from a much larger clone. The J gene is TRBJ1-4, the V gene TRBV7-6, with 8 bases that match TRBD1. The germline gives CDR1 SGHVS, CDR2 FNYEAQ. The CDR3 consists of 20 residues. The CDR3: CASRLGDVFFRGRTNEKLFF. For the CDR3, the DNA is TGTGCCAGCAGATTAGGGGACGTTTTTTTCAGGGGGCGAACTAATGAAAAACTGTTTTTT.

The rearrangement joins TRBV3-1 to TRBJ1-2, with D hard to call. V was cut by 3 bases and J by 8 bases, with 13 bases left in between. Germline CDR1 LGHDT, CDR2 YNNKEL (reference sequence). CDR3 size: 13 residues. The CDR3 bases are TGTGCCAGCAGCCAGTCGGGGAATGGGGGCTACACCTTC. Translation: CASSQSGNGGYTF.

The chain couples TRBV25-1 to TRBJ2-7; TRBD1 matches at 9 bases. CDR1 and CDR2 from the germline V gene are MGHDK and SYGVNS. CDR3 size: 14 residues. V gave up 3 bases and J gave up 5 bases; unmatched junction bases: 5. Here the CDR3 reads CASSEGNRGHEQYF. The CDR3 DNA is TGTGCCAGCAGTGAGGGGAACAGGGGGCACGAGCAGTACTTC.

This clonotype was counted at least ten times. The rearrangement links TRBV20-1 to TRBJ2-7, with 9 positions matching TRBD1. Germline assignment: CDR1 DFQATT and CDR2 SNEGSKA (reference sequence). The CDR3 totals 15 residues. Unmatched junction bases numbered 11, after V lost 6 bases and J lost 2 bases. CDR3 coding DNA: TGCAGTGCGGAACACTCCGGGACAGGGACCTACGAGCAGTACTTC. This encodes CSAEHSGTGTYEQYF.

In this sample, this clonotype turned up many times. The chain links TRBV7-2 to TRBJ2-1; TRBD1 aligns across 9 bases. Unmatched junction bases numbered 3, after V lost 3 bases and J lost 3 bases. Germline CDR1 and CDR2: SGHTA and FQGNSA. CDR3 length: 15 residues. The CDR3 sequence is CASSLGQGLYNEQFF. DNA for the CDR3: TGTGCCAGCAGCTTGGGACAGGGACTCTACAATGAGCAGTTCTTC.

In this sample, this clonotype turned up many times. This chain uses TRBV11-2 with TRBJ1-3; 11 nucleotides agree with TRBD1. Trimming took 5 bases from V and 2 from J; bases not matched to a gene: 5. Germline CDR1 and CDR2: SGHAT and FQNNGV. CDR3 length: 16 amino acids. The CDR3 loop reads CASSPGDRGAGNTIYF. The CDR3 DNA follows: TGTGCCAGCAGCCCTGGGGACAGGGGGGCTGGAAACACCATATATTTT.

This clonotype was observed a few times. The rearrangement uses TRBV27 and TRBJ1-5; tentatively, D is TRBD1 (5 bases). Germline V CDR1 and CDR2: MNHEY, SMNVEV (reference sequence). This CDR3 is built from 15 residues. The V end was cut by 2 bases, the J end by 4 bases, with 12 bases between. In nucleotides, the CDR3 is TGTGCCAGCAGTTTACTCGGGCAGGGAAATCAGCCCCAGCATTTT. This encodes CASSLLGQGNQPQHF.

In this sample, this clonotype turned up once. This chain connects TRBV7-9 to TRBJ2-1; D is perhaps TRBD2 (5 bases). CDR3 size: 13 residues. V was pared by 2 bases and J by 10 bases, with 12 bases between. Germline V lookup: CDR1 SEHNR, CDR2 FQNEAQ (reference sequence). The CDR3 loop is CASSLFLRGEQFF. CDR3 nucleotides: TGTGCCAGCAGCTTATTTCTGCGAGGGGAGCAGTTCTTC.

This clonotype was seen a handful of times. A much larger clone is a single base away; this may be a read error. The CDR3 nucleotides are TGTGCCAGCAGCTTAGAGGTGGGGGCGGCAACTAATGAAAGACTGTTTTTT. As protein: CASSLEVGAATNERLFF. The chain carries TRBV11-1 and TRBJ1-4, with D possibly being TRBD1 (6 bases). CDR3 size: 17 residues. CDR1 and CDR2 (germline): SGHAT, FQDESV (reference sequence). Together with reference TRBV11-1 and TRBJ1-4, the CDR3 gives the full variable domain: EAEVAQSPRYKITEKSQAVAFWCDPISGHATLYWYRQILGQGPELLVQFQDESVVDDSQLPKDRFSAERLKGVDSTLKIQPAELGDSAMYLCASSLEVGAATNERLFFGSGTQLSVL.

This clonotype was found many times. The chain is built from TRBV2 and TRBJ2-7; 9 positions match TRBD1. The CDR3 extends over 12 amino acids. The J segment lost 2 bases and the V segment lost 8 bases, leaving 1 base of the junction unmatched. The germline V gene has CDR1 SNHLY and CDR2 FYNNEI. This CDR3 is CASGTGTYEQYF. The CDR3 DNA sequence: TGTGCCAGCGGGACAGGGACCTACGAGCAGTACTTC.

Note on this clonotype: The conserved final phenylalanine or tryptophan is absent from the CDR3, which likely points to a read error. This sequence joins TRBV5-1 and TRBJ2-2, with D uncertain. V lost 2 bases and J 4 bases, leaving 6 bases between the germline ends. The CDR3 runs 13 residues. Germline loops: CDR1 SGHRS, CDR2 YFSETQ. In DNA, the CDR3 is TGCGCCAGCAGCTTTACGGGCACCGGGGAGCTGTTTTCC. This sequence encodes CASSFTGTGELFS.

This clonotype was seen only a few times. This rearrangement joins TRBV29-1 to TRBJ2-5; 7 positions match TRBD2. Germline CDR1 is SQVTM and CDR2 is ANQGSEA. The CDR3 has 13 amino acids. V was pared by 3 bases and J by 2 bases, with 3 bases of the junction left unmatched. CDR3 protein: CSVDSGQQETQYF. Written as DNA, the CDR3 is TGCAGCGTTGATAGCGGGCAGCAAGAGACCCAGTACTTC.

On this clonotype itself: A much larger clone sits a single nucleotide away, making a read error possible. The rearrangement links TRBV10-3 to TRBJ2-5; 9 bases match TRBD1. Germline V gene sequence: CDR1 ENHRY, CDR2 SYGVKD. The length of the CDR3 is 15 residues. Germline trimming cut 10 bases from V and 4 bases from J; bases unmatched to any gene: 13. CDR3 sequence reads: CASTITGGRIETQYF. CDR3 bases: TGTGCCAGCACGATCACAGGGGGCCGTATAGAGACCCAGTACTTC.

This chain links TRBV10-3 with TRBJ1-1, with a possible D match to TRBD1 (6 bases). CDR1 and CDR2 (germline): ENHRY, SYGVKD. The V and J ends lost 2 bases and 3 bases respectively, with 13 bases between them. This CDR3 is built from 15 residues. The CDR3 loop is CAISETQGKDTEAFF. Here the CDR3 DNA reads TGTGCCATCAGTGAGACCCAGGGGAAGGACACTGAAGCTTTCTTT.

This clonotype has ten or more counts. The chain carries TRBV12-3 or TRBV12-4 and TRBJ2-5; D is perhaps TRBD1 or TRBD2 (5 bases each). The CDR3 has 13 residues. Trimming shortened V by 1 base and J by 3 bases, and 6 bases separated the two germline ends. DNA for the CDR3: TGTGCCAGCAGTTTAGGGGGGAAAGAGACCCAGTACTTC. This codes for CASSLGGKETQYF.

The rearrangement joins TRBV20-1 to TRBJ1-2; no clear D gene. Trimming removed 3 bases at V and 4 bases at J, with 9 bases between. Germline assignment: CDR1 DFQATT and CDR2 SNEGSKA (reference sequence). The CDR3 length is 12 residues. The CDR3 nucleotides are TGCAGTGCTAGTCCTTTGTCCTATGGCTACACCTTC. Amino acid sequence: CSASPLSYGYTF.

V and J are TRBV10-2 and TRBJ1-2, with D unresolved. The germline gives CDR1 WSHSY, CDR2 SAAADI. This CDR3 is built from 13 residues. Deletions cut 4 bases from V and 2 bases from J, with 8 bases between. As DNA, the CDR3 is TGCGCCAGCAGTGGAGTGGTAAACTATGGCTACACCTTC. This translates into CASSGVVNYGYTF.

This clonotype has only a few counts. The chain combines TRBV10-3 with TRBJ2-1; D unresolved. Trimming took 3 bases from V and 0 from J, leaving 15 bases between them. There are 17 residues in the CDR3. Germline V lookup: CDR1 ENHRY, CDR2 SYGVKD. CDR3 in amino acids: CAISEGPRTHSYNEQFF. DNA for the CDR3: TGTGCCATCAGTGAAGGTCCTAGGACCCACTCCTACAATGAGCAGTTCTTC.

This clonotype was detected ten times or more. The genes are TRBV15 and TRBJ1-4, with D possibly TRBD1 on 6 matching bases. Germline CDR1 reads LNHNV; CDR2 reads YYDKDF (reference sequence). Trimming cost V 5 bases and J 7 bases, with 17 bases left between them. CDR3 length: 15 amino acids. CDR3 region: CATSSRTVEGEKLFF. The CDR3 DNA reads as TGTGCCACCAGCTCGCGGACAGTCGAAGGTGAAAAACTGTTTTTT.